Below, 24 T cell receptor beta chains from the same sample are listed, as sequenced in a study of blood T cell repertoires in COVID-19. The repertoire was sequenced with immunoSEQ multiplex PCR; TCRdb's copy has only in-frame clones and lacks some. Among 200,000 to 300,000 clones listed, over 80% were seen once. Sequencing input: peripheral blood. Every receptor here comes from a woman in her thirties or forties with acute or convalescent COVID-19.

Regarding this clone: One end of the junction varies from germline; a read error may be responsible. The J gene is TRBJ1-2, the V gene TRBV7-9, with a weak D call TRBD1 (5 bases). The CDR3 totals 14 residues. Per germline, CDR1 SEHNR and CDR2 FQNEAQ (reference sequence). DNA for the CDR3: TGTGCCAGCAGCCTAGCGGGGAGGGGATATGGCTACACCTTC. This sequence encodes CASSLAGRGYGYTF.

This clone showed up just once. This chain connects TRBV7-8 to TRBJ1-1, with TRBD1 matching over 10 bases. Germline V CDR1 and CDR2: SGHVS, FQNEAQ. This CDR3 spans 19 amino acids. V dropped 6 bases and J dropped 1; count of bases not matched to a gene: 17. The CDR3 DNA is TGTGCCAGCAGATCTACAGCTGACAGGGGGCAATCTAAGAACACTGAAGCTTTCTTT. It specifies CASRSTADRGQSKNTEAFF.

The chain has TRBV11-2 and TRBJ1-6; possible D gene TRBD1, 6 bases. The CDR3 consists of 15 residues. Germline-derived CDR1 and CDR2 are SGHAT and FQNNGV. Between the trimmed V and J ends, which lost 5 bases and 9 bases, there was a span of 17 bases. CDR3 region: CASSQQGRGGSPLHF. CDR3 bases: TGTGCCAGCAGCCAACAGGGCCGGGGCGGTTCACCCCTCCACTTT.

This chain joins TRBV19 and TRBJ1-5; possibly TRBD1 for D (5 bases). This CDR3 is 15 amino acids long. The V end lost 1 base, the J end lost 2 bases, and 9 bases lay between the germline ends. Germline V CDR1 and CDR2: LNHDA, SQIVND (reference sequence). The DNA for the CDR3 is TGTGCCAGTAGTATAGGGAGGGACGGCAATCAGCCCCAGCATTTT. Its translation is CASSIGRDGNQPQHF.

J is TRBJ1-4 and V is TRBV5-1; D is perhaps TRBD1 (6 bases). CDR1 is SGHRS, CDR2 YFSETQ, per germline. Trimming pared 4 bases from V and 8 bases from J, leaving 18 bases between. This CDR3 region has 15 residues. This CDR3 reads CASSDMAGAGEKLFF. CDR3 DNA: TGCGCCAGCAGCGACATGGCAGGGGCTGGAGAAAAACTGTTTTTT.

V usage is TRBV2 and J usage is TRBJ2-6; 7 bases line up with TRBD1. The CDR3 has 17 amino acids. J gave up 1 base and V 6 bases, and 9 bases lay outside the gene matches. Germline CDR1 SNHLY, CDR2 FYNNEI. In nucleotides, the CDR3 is TGTGCCAGCAGCCAGCTCGGGACAGAATCTGGGGCCAACGTCCTGACTTTC. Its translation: CASSQLGTESGANVLTF.

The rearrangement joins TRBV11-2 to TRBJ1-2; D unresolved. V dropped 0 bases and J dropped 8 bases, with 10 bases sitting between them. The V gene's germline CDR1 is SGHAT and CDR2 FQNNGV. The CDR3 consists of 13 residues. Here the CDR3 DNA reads TGTGCCAGCAGCTTAGATCCCACCGGGGGCTACACCTTC. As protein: CASSLDPTGGYTF.

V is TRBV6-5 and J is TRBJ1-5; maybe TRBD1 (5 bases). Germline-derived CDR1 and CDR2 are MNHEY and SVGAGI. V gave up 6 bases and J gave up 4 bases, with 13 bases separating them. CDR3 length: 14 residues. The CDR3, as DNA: TGTGCCAGCAGGCCCCCAGGGTGGAATCAGCCCCAGCATTTT. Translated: CASRPPGWNQPQHF.

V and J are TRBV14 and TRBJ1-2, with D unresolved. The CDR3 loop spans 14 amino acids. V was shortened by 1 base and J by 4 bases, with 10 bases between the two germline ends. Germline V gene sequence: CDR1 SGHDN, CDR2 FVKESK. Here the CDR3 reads CASSQGLRRYGYTF. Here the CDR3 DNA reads TGTGCCAGCAGCCAAGGTCTGAGGCGCTATGGCTACACCTTC.

The CDR3 DNA follows: TGTGCCAGCAGCCAATTTCCGGGGTCCTACAATGAGCAGTTCTTC. It codes for CASSQFPGSYNEQFF. The V call is TRBV27, the J call TRBJ2-1; D might be TRBD2 (5 bases). The CDR3 length is 15 residues. V was clipped by 6 bases and J by 1 base, with 13 bases between them. In germline, CDR1 is MNHEY, CDR2 SMNVEV (reference sequence).

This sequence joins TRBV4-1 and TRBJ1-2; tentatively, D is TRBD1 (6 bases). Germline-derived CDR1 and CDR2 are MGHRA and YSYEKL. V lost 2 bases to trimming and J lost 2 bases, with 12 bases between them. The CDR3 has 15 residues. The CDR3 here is CASSQKQGSNYGYTF. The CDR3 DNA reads TGCGCCAGCAGCCAAAAACAGGGATCCAACTATGGCTACACCTTC.

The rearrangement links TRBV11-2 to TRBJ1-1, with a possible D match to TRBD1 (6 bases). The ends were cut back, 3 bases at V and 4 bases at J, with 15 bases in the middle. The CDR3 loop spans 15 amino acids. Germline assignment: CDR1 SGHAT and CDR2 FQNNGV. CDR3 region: CASSLQGDIGTEAFF. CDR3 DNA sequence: TGTGCCAGCAGCTTGCAAGGGGACATTGGCACTGAAGCTTTCTTT. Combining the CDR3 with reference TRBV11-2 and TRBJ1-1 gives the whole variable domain EAGVAQSPRYKIIEKRQSVAFWCNPISGHATLYWYQQILGQGPKLLIQFQNNGVVDDSQLPKDRFSAERLKGVDSTLKIQPAKLEDSAVYLCASSLQGDIGTEAFFGQGTRLTVV.

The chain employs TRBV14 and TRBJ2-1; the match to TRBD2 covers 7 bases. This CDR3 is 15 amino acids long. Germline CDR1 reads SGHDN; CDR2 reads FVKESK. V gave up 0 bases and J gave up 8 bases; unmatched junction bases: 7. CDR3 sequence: CASSQEGTTMHEQFF. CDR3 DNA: TGTGCCAGCAGCCAAGAAGGGACTACAATGCATGAGCAGTTCTTC.

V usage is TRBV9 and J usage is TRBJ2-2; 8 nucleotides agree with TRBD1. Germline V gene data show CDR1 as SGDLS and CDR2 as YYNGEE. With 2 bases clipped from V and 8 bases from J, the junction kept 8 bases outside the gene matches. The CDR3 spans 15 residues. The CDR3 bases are TGTGCCAGCAGCGTCCAGGGACAGGTGCAAGGGGAGCTGTTTTTT. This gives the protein CASSVQGQVQGELFF.

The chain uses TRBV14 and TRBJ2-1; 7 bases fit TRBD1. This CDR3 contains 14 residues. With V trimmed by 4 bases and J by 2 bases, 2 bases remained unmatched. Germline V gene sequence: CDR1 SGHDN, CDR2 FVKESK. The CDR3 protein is CASSPGQTYNEQFF. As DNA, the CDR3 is TGTGCCAGCAGCCCGGGACAGACCTACAATGAGCAGTTCTTC. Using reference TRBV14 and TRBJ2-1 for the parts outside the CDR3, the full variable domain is EAGVTQFPSHSVIEKGQTVTLRCDPISGHDNLYWYRRVMGKEIKFLLHFVKESKQDESGMPNNRFLAERTGGTYSTLKVQPAELEDSGVYFCASSPGQTYNEQFFGPGTRLTVL.

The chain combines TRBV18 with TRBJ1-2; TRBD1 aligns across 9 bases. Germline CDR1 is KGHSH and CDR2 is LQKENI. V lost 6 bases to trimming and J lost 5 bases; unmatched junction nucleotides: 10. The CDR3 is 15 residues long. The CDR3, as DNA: TGTGCCAGCTCGCTCAATGGACAGGGGAATTATGGCTACACCTTC. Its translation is CASSLNGQGNYGYTF.

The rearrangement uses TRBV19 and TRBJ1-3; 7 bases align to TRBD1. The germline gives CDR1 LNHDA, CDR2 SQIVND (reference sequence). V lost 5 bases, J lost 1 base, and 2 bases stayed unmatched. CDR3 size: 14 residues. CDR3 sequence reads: CASSSGGSGNTIYF. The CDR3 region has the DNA TGTGCCAGTAGTTCAGGGGGATCTGGAAACACCATATATTTT.

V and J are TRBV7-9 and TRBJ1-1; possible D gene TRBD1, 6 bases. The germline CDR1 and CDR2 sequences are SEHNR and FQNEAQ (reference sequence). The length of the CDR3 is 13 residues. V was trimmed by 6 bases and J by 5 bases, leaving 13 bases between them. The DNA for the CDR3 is TGTGCCAGCAGTCGCTGGGGGCGAACTGAAGCTTTCTTT. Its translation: CASSRWGRTEAFF.

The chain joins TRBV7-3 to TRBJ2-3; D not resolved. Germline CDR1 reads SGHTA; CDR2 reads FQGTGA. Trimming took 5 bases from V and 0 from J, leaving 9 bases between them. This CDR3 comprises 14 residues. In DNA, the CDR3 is TGTGCCAGCAGCCCCTCGGTGAGCACAGATACGCAGTATTTT. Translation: CASSPSVSTDTQYF.

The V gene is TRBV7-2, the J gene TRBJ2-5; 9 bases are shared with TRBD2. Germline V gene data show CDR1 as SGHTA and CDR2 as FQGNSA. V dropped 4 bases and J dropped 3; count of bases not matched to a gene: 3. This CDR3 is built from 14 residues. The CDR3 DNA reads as TGTGCCAGCAGCTATGCGGGGGGGAAAGAGACCCAGTACTTC. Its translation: CASSYAGGKETQYF.

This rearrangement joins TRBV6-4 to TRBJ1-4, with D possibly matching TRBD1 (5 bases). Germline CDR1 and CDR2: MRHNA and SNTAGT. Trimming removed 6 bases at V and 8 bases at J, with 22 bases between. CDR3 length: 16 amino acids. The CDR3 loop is CASRPGRLWAGEKLFF. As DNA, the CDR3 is TGTGCCAGCAGACCGGGACGGCTCTGGGCGGGGGAAAAACTGTTTTTT.

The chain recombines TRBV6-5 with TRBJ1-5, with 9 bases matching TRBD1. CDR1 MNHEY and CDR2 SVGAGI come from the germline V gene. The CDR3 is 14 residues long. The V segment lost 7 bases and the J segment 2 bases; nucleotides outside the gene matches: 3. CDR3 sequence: CASTRTGGNQPQHF. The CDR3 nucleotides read TGTGCCAGCACCAGGACAGGGGGCAATCAGCCCCAGCATTTT.

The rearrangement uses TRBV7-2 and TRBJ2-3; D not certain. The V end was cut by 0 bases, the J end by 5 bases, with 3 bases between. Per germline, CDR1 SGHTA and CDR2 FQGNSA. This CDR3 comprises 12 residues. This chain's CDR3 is CASSLALDTQYF. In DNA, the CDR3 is TGTGCCAGCAGCTTAGCTCTAGATACGCAGTATTTT.

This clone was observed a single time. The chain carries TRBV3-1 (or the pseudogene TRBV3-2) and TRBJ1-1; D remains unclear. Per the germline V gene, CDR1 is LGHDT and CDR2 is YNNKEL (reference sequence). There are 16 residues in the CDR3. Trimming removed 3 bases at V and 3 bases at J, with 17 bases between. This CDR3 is CASSHRTIEADTEAFF. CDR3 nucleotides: TGTGCCAGCAGCCACAGGACTATTGAGGCGGACACTGAAGCTTTCTTT.